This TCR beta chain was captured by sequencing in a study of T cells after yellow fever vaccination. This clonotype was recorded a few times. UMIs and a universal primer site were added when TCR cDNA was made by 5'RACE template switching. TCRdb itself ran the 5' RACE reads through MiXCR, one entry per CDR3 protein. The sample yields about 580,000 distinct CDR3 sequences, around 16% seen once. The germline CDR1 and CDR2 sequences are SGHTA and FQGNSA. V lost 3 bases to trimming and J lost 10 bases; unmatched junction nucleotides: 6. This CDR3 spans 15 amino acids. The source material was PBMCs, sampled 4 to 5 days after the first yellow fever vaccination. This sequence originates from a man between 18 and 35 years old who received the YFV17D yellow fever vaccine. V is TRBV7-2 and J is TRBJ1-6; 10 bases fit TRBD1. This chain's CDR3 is CASSLVGTGVSPLHF. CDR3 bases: TGTGCCAGCAGCTTGGTCGGGACAGGGGTCTCACCCCTCCACTTT.